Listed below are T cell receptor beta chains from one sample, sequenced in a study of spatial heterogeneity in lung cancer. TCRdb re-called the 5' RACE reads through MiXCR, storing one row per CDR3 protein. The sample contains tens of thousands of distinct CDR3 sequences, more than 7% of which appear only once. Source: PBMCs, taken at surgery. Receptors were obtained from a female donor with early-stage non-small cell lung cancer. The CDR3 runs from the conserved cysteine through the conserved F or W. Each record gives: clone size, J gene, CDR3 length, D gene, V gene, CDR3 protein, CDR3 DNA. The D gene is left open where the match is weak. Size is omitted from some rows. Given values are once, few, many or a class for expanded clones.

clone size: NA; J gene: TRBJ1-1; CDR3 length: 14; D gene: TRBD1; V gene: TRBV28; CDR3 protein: CASRYSRDRTKAFF; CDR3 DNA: TGTGCCAGTCGCTATAGCCGGGACAGAACAAAAGCTTTCTTT
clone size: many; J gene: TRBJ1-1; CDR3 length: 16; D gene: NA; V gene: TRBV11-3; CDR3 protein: CASSSSANSWDTEAFF; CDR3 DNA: TGTGCCAGCAGCTCCTCCGCCAACAGTTGGGACACTGAAGCTTTCTTT
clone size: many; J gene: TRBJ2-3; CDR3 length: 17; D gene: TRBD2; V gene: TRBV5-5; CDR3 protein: CASTGSPGLAGTDTQYF; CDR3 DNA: TGTGCCAGCACCGGATCCCCGGGGCTAGCGGGAACAGATACGCAGTATTTT
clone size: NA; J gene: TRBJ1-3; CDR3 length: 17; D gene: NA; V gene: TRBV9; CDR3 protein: CASSPARGRVSGNTIYF; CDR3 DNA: TGTGCCAGCAGCCCCGCACGGGGCAGGGTCTCTGGAAACACCATATATTTT
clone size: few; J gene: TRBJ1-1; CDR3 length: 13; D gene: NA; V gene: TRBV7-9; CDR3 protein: CASSLTMNTEAFF; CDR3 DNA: TGTGCCAGCAGCTTAACAATGAACACTGAAGCTTTCTTT
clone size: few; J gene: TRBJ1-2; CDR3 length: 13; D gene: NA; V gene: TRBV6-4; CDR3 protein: CASSDSKGAGYTF; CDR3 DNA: TGTGCCAGCAGTGACTCGAAAGGGGCTGGCTACACCTTC
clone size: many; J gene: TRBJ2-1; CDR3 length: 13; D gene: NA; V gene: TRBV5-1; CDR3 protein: CASSPVAINEQFF; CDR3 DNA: TGCGCCAGCAGCCCGGTGGCCATCAATGAGCAGTTCTTC
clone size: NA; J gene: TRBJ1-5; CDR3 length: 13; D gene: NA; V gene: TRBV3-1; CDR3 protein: CASSQDTGQPQHF; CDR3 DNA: TGTGCCAGCAGCCAAGATACGGGGCAGCCCCAGCATTTT
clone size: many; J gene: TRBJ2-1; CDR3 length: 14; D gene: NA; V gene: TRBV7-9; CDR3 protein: CASSPSGTSNDQFF; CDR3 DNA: TGTGCCAGCAGCCCATCCGGGACATCGAATGATCAGTTCTTC
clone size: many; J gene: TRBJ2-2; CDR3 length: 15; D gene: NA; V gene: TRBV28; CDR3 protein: CASSLLQGRVGELFF; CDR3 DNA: TGTGCCAGCAGTCTCCTCCAGGGGCGGGTCGGGGAGCTGTTTTTT
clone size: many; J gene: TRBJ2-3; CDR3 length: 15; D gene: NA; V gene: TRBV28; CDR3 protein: CASSLGDTDTDTQYF; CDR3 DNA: TGTGCCAGCAGTTTAGGGGACACCGACACAGATACGCAGTATTTT
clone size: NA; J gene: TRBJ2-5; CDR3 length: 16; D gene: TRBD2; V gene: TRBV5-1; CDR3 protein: CASSLSPSGSKETQYF; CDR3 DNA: TGCGCCAGCAGCTTGAGTCCTAGCGGGAGTAAAGAGACCCAGTACTTC
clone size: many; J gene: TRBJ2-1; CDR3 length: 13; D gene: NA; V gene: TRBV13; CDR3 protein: CASSLGALNEQFF; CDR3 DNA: TGTGCCAGCAGCTTGGGAGCGCTCAATGAGCAGTTCTTC
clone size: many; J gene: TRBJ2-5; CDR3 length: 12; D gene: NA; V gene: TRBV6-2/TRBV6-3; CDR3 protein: CASNVARGDQYF; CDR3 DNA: TGTGCCAGCAATGTCGCCAGGGGGGACCAGTACTTC
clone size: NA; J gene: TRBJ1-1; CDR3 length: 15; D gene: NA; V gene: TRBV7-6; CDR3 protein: CASSSPDSLNTEAFF; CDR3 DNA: TGTGCCAGCAGCTCCCCGGACAGCCTGAACACTGAAGCTTTCTTT
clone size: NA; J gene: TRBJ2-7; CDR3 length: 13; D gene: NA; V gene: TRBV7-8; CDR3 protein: CASSLVDSYEQYF; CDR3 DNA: TGTGCCAGCAGCTTAGTAGACTCCTACGAGCAGTACTTC
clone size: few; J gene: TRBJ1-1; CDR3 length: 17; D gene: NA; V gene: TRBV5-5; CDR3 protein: CASSTGAGLMMNTEAFF; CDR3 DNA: TGTGCCAGCAGCACTGGGGCTGGACTGATGATGAACACTGAAGCTTTCTTT
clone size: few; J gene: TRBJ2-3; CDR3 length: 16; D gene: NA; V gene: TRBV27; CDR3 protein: CASKPRDRVLGDTQYF; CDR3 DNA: TGTGCCAGCAAGCCCCGGGATCGGGTCTTAGGGGATACGCAGTATTTT
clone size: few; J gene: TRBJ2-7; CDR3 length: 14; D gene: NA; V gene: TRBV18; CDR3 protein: CASSPRTGSYEQYF; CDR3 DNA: TGTGCCAGCTCACCCAGAACCGGCTCCTACGAGCAGTACTTC
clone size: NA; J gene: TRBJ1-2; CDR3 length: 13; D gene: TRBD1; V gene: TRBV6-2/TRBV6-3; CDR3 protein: CASLRTGIDGYTF; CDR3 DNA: TGTGCCAGCCTCCGGACAGGAATAGATGGCTACACCTTC
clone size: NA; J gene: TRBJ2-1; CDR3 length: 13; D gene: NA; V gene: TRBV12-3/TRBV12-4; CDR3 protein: CASSLSGPSEQFF; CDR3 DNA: TGTGCCAGCAGTTTATCAGGTCCTTCTGAGCAGTTCTTC
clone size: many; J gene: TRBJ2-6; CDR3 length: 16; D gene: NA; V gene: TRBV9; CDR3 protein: CASSVGDSSGANVLTF; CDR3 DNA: TGTGCCAGCAGCGTCGGGGATTCCTCTGGGGCCAACGTCCTGACTTTC
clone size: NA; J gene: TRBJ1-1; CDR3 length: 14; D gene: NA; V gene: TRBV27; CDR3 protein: CASSPGTMNTEAFF; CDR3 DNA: TGTGCCAGCAGCCCCGGGACAATGAACACTGAAGCTTTCTTT